The 19 T cell receptor beta chains listed next were all sequenced from one sample in a study of response to subunit inactivated influenza vaccine (dated by TCRdb to 2017 to 2018). Library prep was done by RT-PCR. Instrument used: Illumina HiSeq 2500. TCRdb's own reprocessing of the public reads used fastp at Q25 and MiXCR and kept productive beta chains. When rows share a CDR3 protein, they turn into one entry using the most common DNA and genes. The sample contains about 530,000 distinct CDR3 sequences, approximately 12% of them found a single time. The ten largest clones add up to around 9.6% of the sample. Specimen: PBMCs from blood, collected on the day of vaccination. These receptors were obtained from a man in his fifties who received an inactivated influenza vaccine. Donor details come from another sample of the same person, matched by shared clones.

Only a few counts were recorded for this clonotype. V and J are TRBV3-1 and TRBJ2-5, with TRBD1 matching 11 bases. The CDR3 length is 15 residues. V shed 4 bases and J 2 bases; nucleotides not matched to a gene: 3. Germline V gene lookup returns CDR1 LGHDT and CDR2 YNNKEL (reference sequence). Here the CDR3 DNA reads TGTGCCAGCAGCCGGACAGGGGGCCGACAAGAGACCCAGTACTTC. Amino acids: CASSRTGGRQETQYF.

The chain is built from TRBV10-3 and TRBJ2-7; D may be TRBD2 (6 bases). CDR3 size: 14 residues. The germline gives CDR1 ENHRY, CDR2 SYGVKD. V shed 8 bases and J shed 3 bases, with 17 bases lying between them. The CDR3 spells CAISSSGRHYEQYF. The CDR3 region has the DNA TGTGCCATCTCGAGTTCAGGGAGGCACTACGAGCAGTACTTC.

This clonotype has just a few counts. The chain carries TRBV4-3 and TRBJ2-5; D could derive from TRBD1 or TRBD2 (5 bases each). CDR1 is LGHNA and CDR2 is YSLEER in the germline V gene. The CDR3 is made up of 14 amino acids. Trimming shortened V by 0 bases and J by 5 bases, and 10 bases separated the two germline ends. This CDR3 is CASSQDTGRETQYF. Here the CDR3 DNA reads TGCGCCAGCAGCCAAGATACGGGGCGGGAGACCCAGTACTTC.

The V and J genes are TRBV24-1 and TRBJ2-1, with 9 bases identical to TRBD1. Trimming removed 4 bases from V and 6 bases from J; junction bases left unmatched: 9. Germline assignment: CDR1 KGHDR and CDR2 SFDVKD. This CDR3 comprises 16 residues. As DNA, the CDR3 is TGTGCCACCAGTGACCCCATGGGACAGGGAAGCAATGAGCAGTTCTTC. Encoded protein: CATSDPMGQGSNEQFF.

A few counts support this clonotype. As DNA, the CDR3 is TGTGCCAGCAGCTTTAACGCGGGAGTAAACTACGAGCAGTACTTC. Amino acids: CASSFNAGVNYEQYF. The chain is built from TRBV5-6 and TRBJ2-7; TRBD2 matches 7 bases. CDR1 is SGHDT and CDR2 is YYEEEE in the germline V gene. The V and J ends lost 2 bases and 3 bases, in that order; junction bases with no gene match: 8. This CDR3 contains 15 residues.

This clonotype was seen ten or more times. The chain uses TRBV7-2 and TRBJ1-4, with 8 bases fitting TRBD1. V dropped 1 base and J dropped 7; count of bases not matched to a gene: 2. The CDR3 loop spans 14 amino acids. Per the germline V gene, CDR1 is SGHTA and CDR2 is FQGNSA. DNA of the CDR3: TGTGCCAGCAGCTTAGGACAGGGGAGTGAAAAACTGTTTTTT. This encodes CASSLGQGSEKLFF.

This clonotype was counted only a few times. The rearrangement uses TRBV20-1 and TRBJ1-5; 8 bases are a match to TRBD1. The CDR3 totals 15 residues. With 6 bases clipped from V and 1 base from J, the junction kept 8 bases outside the gene matches. The V gene's germline CDR1 is DFQATT and CDR2 SNEGSKA (reference sequence). CDR3 in DNA: TGCAGTGCACGGACAGGGAACTTCAGCAATCAGCCCCAGCATTTT. It yields the protein CSARTGNFSNQPQHF.

Turning to this clonotype: A much larger clone sits a single nucleotide away, making a read error possible. The V gene is TRBV28, the J gene TRBJ2-7; 7 nucleotides agree with TRBD2. The CDR3 covers 13 residues. Looked up from germline, CDR1 is MDHEN and CDR2 is SYDVKM. V dropped 7 bases and J dropped 4; count of bases not matched to a gene: 7. The CDR3 region is CASMEGGPYEQYF. The DNA for the CDR3 is TGTGCCAGCATGGAGGGAGGGCCGTACGAGCAGTACTTC.

To note about this clonotype: A much larger clone lies a single base off, so this may be a read error. This sequence joins TRBV29-1 and TRBJ2-5; unclear D gene. This CDR3 has 9 residues. Germline V gives CDR1 SQVTM, CDR2 ANQGSEA. V lost 3 bases, J lost 5 bases, and 1 base lay in between. CDR3 DNA sequence: TGCAGCGTTGATGAGACCCAGTACTTC. Translating it yields CSVDETQYF.

The chain recombines TRBV5-1 with TRBJ2-1, with TRBD2 as a possible D gene (5 bases). V was shortened by 4 bases and J by 7 bases, with 18 bases between the two germline ends. Looked up from germline, CDR1 is SGHRS and CDR2 is YFSETQ. The CDR3 is 15 residues long. The DNA of the CDR3 is TGCGCCAGCAGCCGGGATGGGTATTCAGAGAATGAGCAGTTCTTC. It is translated as CASSRDGYSENEQFF.

This clonotype was observed a few times. The V gene is TRBV5-1, the J gene TRBJ2-5, with D perhaps matching TRBD1 or TRBD2 (6 bases each). The CDR3 extends over 13 amino acids. CDR1 SGHRS and CDR2 YFSETQ come from the germline V gene. V was shortened by 10 bases and J by 6 bases, with 19 bases between the two germline ends. The CDR3 sequence is CASTEGGRQTQYF. The CDR3, as DNA: TGCGCCTCCACAGAGGGGGGTCGGCAGACCCAGTACTTC.

The chain combines TRBV5-1 with TRBJ2-3; maybe TRBD2 (5 bases). This CDR3 has 15 amino acids. Trimming shortened V by 4 bases and J by 2 bases, and 14 bases separated the two germline ends. Germline values: CDR1 SGHRS, CDR2 YFSETQ. In DNA form, the CDR3 reads TGCGCCAGCAGCCCGTCGACTATTACCACAGATACGCAGTATTTT. Protein product: CASSPSTITTDTQYF.

This clonotype was detected a few times. V gene TRBV18 combines with J gene TRBJ2-3, with 8 bases fitting TRBD2. Trimming removed 1 base from V and 0 bases from J; junction bases left unmatched: 6. This CDR3 is 17 amino acids long. The V gene's germline CDR1 is KGHSH and CDR2 LQKENI. The CDR3 is CASSPLGGGSSTDTQYF. CDR3 DNA: TGTGCCAGCTCACCACTCGGCGGGGGGAGTAGCACAGATACGCAGTATTTT.

In this sample, this clonotype turned up once. CDR3 amino acids: CSARREYWANSPLHF. The CDR3 DNA follows: TGCAGTGCTAGAAGGGAGTATTGGGCAAATTCACCCCTCCACTTT. V and J are TRBV20-1 and TRBJ1-6; D is undetermined. Germline CDR1 DFQATT, CDR2 SNEGSKA (reference sequence). There are 15 residues in the CDR3. The V gene lost 2 bases and the J gene lost 7 bases, with 15 bases spanning the gap.

The chain links TRBV18 to TRBJ2-7; tentative D call: TRBD1 (6 bases). V lost 4 bases and J 3 bases, leaving 22 bases between the germline ends. The CDR3 covers 17 residues. Per germline, CDR1 KGHSH and CDR2 LQKENI. CDR3 in DNA: TGTGCCAGCTCACAACGGATCGACAGGCCCAGAAGCTACGAGCAGTACTTC. Protein product: CASSQRIDRPRSYEQYF.

This clonotype was counted between two and nine times. The gene calls are TRBV15 and TRBJ1-5; TRBD1 might be the D (5 bases). The CDR3 is 15 residues long. Germline CDR1 LNHNV, CDR2 YYDKDF (reference sequence). V dropped 5 bases and J dropped 1 base, with 12 bases sitting between them. In DNA, the CDR3 is TGTGCCACCAGCCCAGGCCGGGGGAGCAATCAGCCCCAGCATTTT. It yields the protein CATSPGRGSNQPQHF.

The gene calls are TRBV14 and TRBJ2-6; 7 bases are shared with TRBD2. V was clipped by 3 bases and J by 0 bases; unmatched bases: 11. The CDR3 consists of 19 residues. Germline V gene lookup returns CDR1 SGHDN and CDR2 FVKESK. The CDR3 coding sequence is TGTGCCAGCAGCCACCCTCGGGAGGCTATAGTCTCTGGGGCCAACGTCCTGACTTTC. Its translation: CASSHPREAIVSGANVLTF.

The chain links TRBV4-2 to TRBJ2-7; TRBD1 matches 9 bases. The V gene end was trimmed by 0 bases and the J gene end by 1 base; junction bases not matched to a gene: 4. The CDR3 has 16 residues. The V gene's germline CDR1 is LGHNA and CDR2 YNFKEQ. CDR3 region: CASSQDYGTGSYEQYF. In DNA form, the CDR3 reads TGTGCCAGCAGCCAAGATTATGGGACAGGGTCCTACGAGCAGTACTTC.

This clonotype was counted many times. The chain recombines TRBV5-1 with TRBJ2-7; 8 bases are a match to TRBD2. CDR3 length: 17 residues. The germline CDR1 and CDR2 sequences are SGHRS and YFSETQ. The J segment lost 4 bases and the V segment lost 3 bases, leaving 15 bases of the junction unmatched. The CDR3: CASSSPAGSSGLYEQYF. CDR3 in DNA: TGCGCCAGCAGCTCACCGGCCGGGTCTAGCGGGTTGTACGAGCAGTACTTC.